The following is a T cell receptor (beta chain) sequence with its context. Its antigen remains unknown. The length of the CDR3 is 17 residues. CDR1 is LNHDA and CDR2 is SQIVND in the germline V gene (reference sequence). The record originates from a study of monozygotic twins with inflammatory bowel disease. Study findings and constraints: No single strong signal or clonotype associated with IBD was supported.

The unique tags termed UMIs, each holding a 6-nucleotide sample barcode, were added by means of template switching. Using TCRalpha and TCRbeta cDNA, the researchers carried out two nested PCRs that lasted around 15 and 9 cycles. TCRdb reprocessed the 5' RACE reads and stores each CDR3 protein as one record, lacking DNA. The sample totals roughly 320,000 distinct CDR3 sequences; its top ten clones hold less than 6.5%. What was sequenced was blood. The chain has TRBV19 and TRBJ2-7; TCRdb names TRBD1, which stays unverified in the absence of DNA. This receptor was taken from a human donor with ulcerative colitis or Crohn's disease, or a healthy co-twin of an affected twin (not recorded which). CDR3 sequence: CASSSHTGTASSYEQYF.